Below are 9 T cell receptor beta chains sequenced from a single sample in a study of T cells after yellow fever vaccination. TCRdb recomputed calls from the 5' RACE reads with MiXCR, one row per CDR3 protein. The repertoire consists of about 580,000 distinct CDR3 sequences, with about 15% occurring once and the leading ten covering approximately 15%. Here the sequenced sample was PBMCs, taken 5 days after the first yellow fever vaccination. The receptors derive from a man aged 18-30 years who received the YFV17D yellow fever vaccine.

The rearrangement links TRBV29-1 to TRBJ2-2; D is undetermined. The CDR3 sequence is 11 residues long. Germline CDR1 and CDR2: SQVTM and ANQGSEA. The V gene lost 6 bases and the J gene lost 6 bases, with 8 bases spanning the gap. CDR3 loop: CSVIIAGELFF. The DNA of the CDR3 is TGCAGCGTAATCATTGCCGGGGAGCTGTTTTTT.

This clonotype was picked up a small number of times. The gene calls are TRBV5-1 and TRBJ1-2; 7 nucleotides align to TRBD1. The CDR3 sequence is 14 residues long. Germline-derived CDR1 and CDR2 are SGHRS and YFSETQ. V lost 4 bases and J lost 8; bases outside the gene matches: 11. CDR3 bases: TGCGCCAGCAGCCAAGAGACAGGGATGAAGGGCTACACCTTC. Protein product: CASSQETGMKGYTF.

In its sample, this clonotype was seen a few times. The rearrangement uses TRBV5-1 and TRBJ1-1, with TRBD1 matching over 8 bases. The length of the CDR3 is 14 residues. The junction had 5 bases not matched to a gene; V was cut back by 3 bases and J by 4 bases. Germline lookup yields CDR1 SGHRS and CDR2 YFSETQ. CDR3 residues: CASSSRGLATEAFF. CDR3 in DNA: TGCGCCAGCAGCTCCAGGGGGCTCGCCACTGAAGCTTTCTTT.

Only a few counts were recorded for this clonotype. The chain recombines TRBV15 with TRBJ1-2; 7 bases map to TRBD1. The germline gives CDR1 LNHNV, CDR2 YYDKDF (reference sequence). The V and J ends lost 0 bases and 4 bases, in that order; junction bases with no gene match: 2. This CDR3 has 14 amino acids. CDR3 sequence: CATSREAGGYGYTF. CDR3 sequence (DNA): TGTGCCACCAGCAGAGAGGCAGGGGGCTATGGCTACACCTTC.

The chain employs TRBV5-1 and TRBJ2-3, with 9 nucleotides matching TRBD1. Per germline, CDR1 SGHRS and CDR2 YFSETQ. This CDR3 region has 15 residues. Trimming took 3 bases from V and 2 from J; bases not matched to a gene: 4. The chain's CDR3 is CASSWDRDNTDTQYF. CDR3 coding DNA: TGCGCCAGCAGCTGGGACAGGGATAACACAGATACGCAGTATTTT.

V gene TRBV5-1 combines with J gene TRBJ2-1; TRBD1 aligns across 10 bases. Germline V CDR1 and CDR2: SGHRS, YFSETQ. Unmatched junction bases numbered 6, after V lost 0 bases and J lost 9 bases. The CDR3 is made up of 15 amino acids. CDR3 loop: CASSLGQGAQGEQFF. The CDR3, as DNA: TGCGCCAGCAGCTTGGGACAGGGGGCCCAGGGTGAGCAGTTCTTC.

The chain uses TRBV6-1 and TRBJ1-4; D unclear. Germline V gene lookup returns CDR1 MNHNS and CDR2 SASEGT. Trimming pared 4 bases from V and 4 bases from J, leaving 4 bases between. The CDR3 runs 12 residues. CDR3 in DNA: TGTGCCAGCAGTGTCAATAATGAAAAACTGTTTTTT. It yields the protein CASSVNNEKLFF.

This clonotype was observed a handful of times. The chain employs TRBV20-1 and TRBJ2-5; D gene uncertain. This CDR3 has 13 amino acids. Germline CDR1 is DFQATT and CDR2 is SNEGSKA (reference sequence). Deletions cut 0 bases from V and 4 bases from J, with 9 bases between. This CDR3 reads CSARDPLRETQYF. CDR3 coding DNA: TGCAGTGCTAGAGATCCTTTGAGAGAGACCCAGTACTTC.

The V gene is TRBV6-1, the J gene TRBJ1-1; D call uncertain. V was cut by 4 bases and J by 0 bases, with 15 bases left in between. The CDR3 length is 16 residues. Germline V lookup: CDR1 MNHNS, CDR2 SASEGT. CDR3 DNA: TGTGCCAGCAGTGGAATAGGACGGGAATTGAACACTGAAGCTTTCTTT. Its protein is CASSGIGRELNTEAFF.